This record concerns one T cell receptor beta chain sequence. This clonotype has just a few counts. Its antigen remains unidentified. No base qualities exist here, and no much larger clone lies one base off it. CDR1 and CDR2 are read off the germline V gene as SGHVS and FQNEAQ. V is cut by 1 base and J by 3 bases, and the space between the germline ends is 15 bases. Inclusive of the bounding cysteine and phenylalanine, the CDR3 is 16 residues long. Just the 48-base CDR3 DNA is kept, in frame starting at base 1. The sample belongs to a study of vaccination and CD4 T cells after COVID-19 (dated by TCRdb to between 2021 and 2024). Looking at the study overall: Convalescent patients had a positive SARS-CoV-2 result on nasal swab PCR, and of these patients, several had mild disease and one had severe disease. Two doses of either the Pfizer-BioNTech BNT162b2 vaccine (n=8) or the Moderna mRNA-1273 vaccine (n=2) were administered to participants. Post-COVID blood samples from convalescent patients were collected a median of approximately 100 days after diagnosis, with a range of about 30 to 170 days. In some eleven COVID-19 convalescent patients and several infection-naive healthy vaccine recipients, researchers compared the spike-specific CD4+ TCR repertoire from before mRNA vaccination with the repertoire from after. For stimulating the cultures, overlapping spike peptide pools were used, derived from SARS-CoV-2 as well as from the common cold coronaviruses HCoV-NL63, HCoV-OC43 and HCoV-229E. Control cultures received a CEFX viral epitope pool as the positive control, an HIV-1 Nef peptide pool as the negative control, or no peptide. Post-vaccine blood samples were obtained a median of about 70 days after the second vaccine dose, with a range of about 13 to 250 days. The convalescent cohort comprised six males and four females, including two Hispanic individuals, seven Caucasians, two Asians and one multiracial person. Beyond this particular receptor, the publication reports: In convalescent patients, a median about 90% of post-vaccine SARS-CoV-2-reactive clones were detected only after vaccination, and vaccine-specific priming was suggested by this finding. Of the vaccine-specific clones in convalescent patients, 304 of 307, or nearly all, reacted only to SARS-CoV-2 spike and did not cross-react with common cold coronaviruses. Although the median number of SARS-CoV-2-reactive clonotypes went up from 20 to 25 after infection to around 39 after vaccination, the increase was not significant. The study included relatively few convalescent patients and did not analyze early timepoints after natural infection.

Library preparation was by PCR. DNA from cultured CD4+ T cells was subjected to TCR sequencing with the Oncomine TCR Beta short-read assay at the Johns Hopkins FTIC core. The QIAamp micro DNA kit was used to extract genomic DNA from the cultured CD4+ T cells. Oncomine TCR Beta libraries from cultured CD4+ T cells were pooled using unique dual indexes and sequenced on an Illumina iSeq 100. From the authors' description of their analysis: Non-productive sequences were removed, and CDR3s that did not start with C, did not end with F or W, or were shorter than 7 amino acids were discarded. Antigen-specific clonotypes were identified using the MANAFEST web application through comparison of peptide-stimulated wells with reference and other culture wells. Positive clones required FDR below 0.05, an odds ratio above 5, and productive frequency above 0.1% in at least two of three replicate wells. A clonotype counted as cross-reactive if it showed significant expansion both in the SARS-CoV-2 spike wells and in at least one common cold coronavirus spike condition. Levenshtein distances (stringdist) and unrooted phylogenetic trees (ape) in R version 3.6.1 were used to assess CDR3 homology. In-frame beta chains were kept once TCRdb had trimmed the public reads at Q25 with fastp and called clones with MiXCR. Identical CDR3 protein sequences are pooled into one entry, listed with their most common genes and DNA. The V and J calls shown here were made by TCRdb, not taken from the authors' results. Recorded for this sample are approximately 15,000 distinct CDR3 sequences; roughly 31% of them occurred a single time. Approximately 14% of the sample goes to the ten largest clones.

The sample's treatment or condition label is to be understood as: roughly ten-day PBMC culture with coronavirus spike peptide pools or control peptides (ViraFEST assay). To expand antigen-specific T cells with peptide pools and then pick out the expanded clonotypes through TCR sequencing, the study relied on the ViraFEST assay. The positive SARS-CoV-2 PCR tests of the convalescent patients were dated from March to December 2020, before the Alpha, Beta and Delta variants emerged in the United States. More than 1.5 million PBMCs per well were cultured in IMDM with approximately 5.5% human AB serum and approximately 10 IU/ml IL-2, plus 10 ug/ml peptide pools. Half of the culture medium was replaced with fresh IL-2-containing medium on days 3 and 7. After nine to eleven days of culture, CD4+ T cells were isolated by negative selection with the EasySep CD4+ T cell isolation kit. PBMCs were separated from whole blood using Ficoll-Paque Plus gradient centrifugation and then either used fresh or cryopreserved at -140C. Triplicate wells were generally used for each culture condition.

The chain uses TRBV7-8 and TRBJ2-5, with no D gene named confidently. This sequence was found in a human donor with COVID-19. Sequencing input: cultured CD4+ T cells from blood. The CDR3 in this case is CASSLGPRTTKETQYF. Read as DNA, the sequence is TGTGCCAGCAGCTTAGGGCCGCGCACCACCAAAGAGACCCAGTACTTC. With the rest looked up from the reference TRBV7-8 and TRBJ2-5 genes rather than sequenced, the full variable domain is GAGVSQSPRYKVAKRGQDVALRCDPISGHVSLFWYQQALGQGPEFLTYFQNEAQLDKSGLPSDRFFAERPEGSVSTLKIQRTQQEDSAVYLCASSLGPRTTKETQYFGPGTRLLVL.